Listed below are T cell receptor beta chains from one sample, sequenced in a study of blood T cells in healthy people across ages. TCRdb fed the 5' RACE reads into MiXCR, producing one record per CDR3 protein. The sample shows over 1,500,000 distinct CDR3 sequences, roughly 49% of them seen only once. Sequencing was done on a sample of blood. The receptors were sampled from a woman aged 40 to 55 in good health. The CDR3 runs from the conserved cysteine through the conserved F or W. A D gene is named only where the DNA matches it firmly. Not every row has a clone size; where given, it reads once, few, many or a size class.

clone size	V gene	J gene	D gene	CDR3 DNA	CDR3 protein
NA	TRBV13	TRBJ2-7	NA	TGTGCCAGCAGCTTAGGCCTAACAGGCGAGCAGTACTTC	CASSLGLTGEQYF
few	TRBV6-5	TRBJ2-3	TRBD2	TGTGCCAGCAGTTACAAGCGGGGATGGTATACGCAGTATTTT	CASSYKRGWYTQYF
once	TRBV7-2	TRBJ1-2	NA	TGTGCCAGCAGAAAGGTGGCGTCTCTAGACTATGGCTACACCTTC	CASRKVASLDYGYTF
few	TRBV7-2	TRBJ2-5	NA	TGTGCCAGCAGCTTATCAGGTGGGGGGGCCAGAGAGACCCAGTACTTC	CASSLSGGGARETQYF
NA	TRBV20-1	TRBJ1-6	NA	TGCAGTGCTCATACGGGCAATTCACCCCTCCACTTT	CSAHTGNSPLHF
few	TRBV7-9	TRBJ2-1	TRBD1	TGTGCCAGCAGCTCGGGACAGATACCTTACAATGAGCAGTTCTTC	CASSSGQIPYNEQFF
NA	TRBV20-1	TRBJ2-5	TRBD1	TGCAGTGCTAGAAACCGAGGGACAGGGTTCCACAATGAGCAGTACTTC	CSARNRGTGFHNEQYF
NA	TRBV7-2	TRBJ2-3	TRBD2	TGTGCCAGCAGCTTAAGAAGCGGGGGGATACGCACGGATACGCAGTATTTT	CASSLRSGGIRTDTQYF
NA	TRBV19	TRBJ2-1	TRBD2	TGTGCCAGTAGTATAGATCGGACTAGCGGGGGTATCTACAATGAGCAGTTCTTC	CASSIDRTSGGIYNEQFF
NA	TRBV15	TRBJ1-1	NA	TGTGCCACCGGACAATTGGGGACTGAAGCTTTCTTT	CATGQLGTEAFF
once	TRBV12-3/TRBV12-4	TRBJ2-5	NA	TGTGCCAGCAGTTTAGGGGACCCACATGAGACCCAGTACTTC	CASSLGDPHETQYF
NA	TRBV18	TRBJ1-2	NA	TGTGCCAGCTCACCGCTAGAGGCAGGGAGGGGGAGCAACTATGGCTACACCTTC	CASSPLEAGRGSNYGYTF
few	TRBV4-3	TRBJ2-3	NA	TGCGCCAGCAGCCAGTCCACAAGGCCAAGCACAGATACGCAGTATTTT	CASSQSTRPSTDTQYF
NA	TRBV20-1	TRBJ1-2	NA	TGCAGTGCTTCCGACGGAACCTATGACTACACCTTC	CSASDGTYDYTF
NA	TRBV3-1	TRBJ1-4	TRBD1	TGTGCCAGCAGCCAACACCGGGACAGGACGAATGAAAAACTGTTTTTT	CASSQHRDRTNEKLFF
many	TRBV5-1	TRBJ2-1	TRBD1	TGCGCCAGCAGGTATGACCCAGGGGGCGATGAGCAGTTCTTC	CASRYDPGGDEQFF
NA	TRBV12-3/TRBV12-4	TRBJ1-1	NA	TGTGCCAGCATTGGGGGAAAGAGTGGAGCTGAAGCTTTCTTT	CASIGGKSGAEAFF
few	TRBV6-1	TRBJ2-5	NA	TGTGCCAGCAGTGAAGAAGGGAAGACCCAGTACTTC	CASSEEGKTQYF
NA	TRBV6-2/TRBV6-3	TRBJ2-1	TRBD1	TGTGCCAGCAGGATCTATGGACAGGGCTCCTACAATGAGCAGTTCTTC	CASRIYGQGSYNEQFF
NA	TRBV12-3/TRBV12-4	TRBJ2-7	TRBD1	TGTGCCAGCAAATTTTGGGACAGCCCTATCCTCGAGCAGTACTTC	CASKFWDSPILEQYF
NA	TRBV6-5	TRBJ2-6	NA	TGTGCCAGCAGGGTCGCTTTAGGAGCCAACGTCCTGACTTTC	CASRVALGANVLTF
NA	TRBV29-1	TRBJ2-7	TRBD1	TGCAGCGTTGAGGTATCTCTACAGGGGGCAGGCGAGCAGTACTTC	CSVEVSLQGAGEQYF
NA	TRBV5-5	TRBJ1-1	NA	TGTGCCAGCAGCCTACGACACCCGAACACTGAAGCTTTCTTT	CASSLRHPNTEAFF
few	TRBV10-2	TRBJ2-3	TRBD2	TGCGCCAGCAGTGATCCGGGGGGACCTGGAGATACGCAGTATTTT	CASSDPGGPGDTQYF
few	TRBV20-1	TRBJ1-2	NA	TGCAGTATTCCCGCAACGGTGCATGGCTACACCTTC	CSIPATVHGYTF
NA	TRBV5-1	TRBJ2-2	TRBD1	TGCGCCAGCAGCTTCGATACAGGGGCAAACACCGGGGAGCTGTTTTTT	CASSFDTGANTGELFF
few	TRBV7-9	TRBJ2-3	NA	TGTGCCAGCAGCCCTCCGGACAGGGACTACACAGATACGCAGTATTTT	CASSPPDRDYTDTQYF
few	TRBV28	TRBJ2-3	NA	TGTAGCACCGCTCGGACCTTATTCACAGATACGCAGTATTTT	CSTARTLFTDTQYF
NA	TRBV2	TRBJ2-7	TRBD2	TGTGCCAGCAGTGAATGGGGCGGGGGGGGCGAGCAGTACTTC	CASSEWGGGGEQYF
NA	TRBV5-1	TRBJ1-1	TRBD1	TGCGCCAGCAGCCCCCGAATTAGACAGGGCACTGAAGCTTTCTTT	CASSPRIRQGTEAFF
NA	TRBV7-2	TRBJ2-7	NA	TGTGCCTGCAGCTTAGCAGCGGACAGTGGGCGTGAGCAGTACTTC	CACSLAADSGREQYF
NA	TRBV4-3	TRBJ1-5	TRBD1	TGCGCCAGTAGCCAAGACAGGGTGGGCAATCAGCCCCAGCATTTT	CASSQDRVGNQPQHF
NA	TRBV21-1	TRBJ1-6	NA	TGTGCCAGCAGCAAAGGCGGACAGGACAATTCACCCCTCCACTTT	CASSKGGQDNSPLHF
NA	TRBV5-1	TRBJ2-7	NA	TGCGCCAGCAGCTTGGGTTTGGGACCCGGACCAAACATTCGGTACTTC	CASSLGLGPGPNIRYF
once	TRBV14	TRBJ1-2	NA	TGTGCCGGCAGCCCTATGGACAGCTTTAGAGATGGCTACACCTTC	CAGSPMDSFRDGYTF
NA	TRBV7-2	TRBJ2-5	NA	TGTGCCAGCAGGTCCACGTGGGCGACCCAGTACTTC	CASRSTWATQYF
NA	TRBV12-3/TRBV12-4	TRBJ1-6	TRBD1	TGTGCCAGCAGTTCCACAGGGGAGGTTAATTCACCCCTCCACTTT	CASSSTGEVNSPLHF
few	TRBV9	TRBJ2-5	TRBD2	TGTGCCAGCAGCGTAGGGGTGACTAGCGGGGGGGAACAAGAGACCCAGTACTTC	CASSVGVTSGGEQETQYF
few	TRBV19	TRBJ2-3	NA	TGTGCCAGTAGTATAGATGCGGGGGCCCCAGATACGCAGTATTTT	CASSIDAGAPDTQYF
NA	TRBV7-6	TRBJ2-5	TRBD2	TGTGCCGGCAGCTTAGAGGCCGGGGGGGTCCAAGAGACCCAGTACTTC	CAGSLEAGGVQETQYF
NA	TRBV2	TRBJ1-1	NA	TGTGCCAGCAGCGTCTCCGGGTGGGACACTGAAGCTTTCTTT	CASSVSGWDTEAFF
few	TRBV6-2/TRBV6-3	TRBJ2-5	NA	TGTGCCAGCAGTCAGCCGGTCCAAGAGACCCAGTACTTC	CASSQPVQETQYF
few	TRBV20-1	TRBJ2-3	NA	TGCAGTGCTAGAGAGATTACTAGCACAGATACGCAGTATTTT	CSAREITSTDTQYF
NA	TRBV5-1	TRBJ2-7	NA	TGCGCCAGCAGCCCCGACGGTGGCGGAACCCTCTACGAGCAGTACTTC	CASSPDGGGTLYEQYF
few	TRBV28	TRBJ2-1	NA	TGTGCCAGCAGTTTAGCCTGGCAGGGCTCCTACAATGAGCAGTTCTTC	CASSLAWQGSYNEQFF
NA	TRBV2	TRBJ2-7	NA	TGTGCCACCGGGGCCTCAGTGGGCTACGAGCAGTACTTC	CATGASVGYEQYF
few	TRBV29-1	TRBJ2-7	TRBD2	TGCAGCGTTGTAATTGCGGGGGGCTCCTACGAGCAGTACTTC	CSVVIAGGSYEQYF